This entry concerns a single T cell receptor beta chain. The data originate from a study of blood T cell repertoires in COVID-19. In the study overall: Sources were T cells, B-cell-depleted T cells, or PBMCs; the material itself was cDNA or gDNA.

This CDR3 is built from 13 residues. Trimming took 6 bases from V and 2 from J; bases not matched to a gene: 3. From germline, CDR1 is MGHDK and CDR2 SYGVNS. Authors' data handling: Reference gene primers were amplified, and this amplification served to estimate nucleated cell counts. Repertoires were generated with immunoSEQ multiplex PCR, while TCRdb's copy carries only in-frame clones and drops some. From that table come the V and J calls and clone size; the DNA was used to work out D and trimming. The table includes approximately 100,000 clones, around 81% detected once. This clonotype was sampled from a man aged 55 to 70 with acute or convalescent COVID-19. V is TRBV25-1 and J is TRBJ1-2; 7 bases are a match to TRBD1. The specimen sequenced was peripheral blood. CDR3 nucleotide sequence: TGTGCCAGCAGCCGGGACAGCAACTATGGCTACACCTTC. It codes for CASSRDSNYGYTF.